The present entry profiles one T cell receptor (beta chain) with its context. The sample is drawn from a study of T cells in Graves' hyperthyroidism and ophthalmopathy. Amplified TCR beta CDR3 regions derived from RNA transcripts. TCR CDR3 underwent first-round RT-PCR with the HTBI primer set. TCRdb reprocessed the multiplex PCR reads via MiXCR and lists one record per CDR3 protein. The table has over 700,000 distinct CDR3 sequences, roughly a sixth seen once. Germline-derived CDR1 and CDR2 are SGHVS and FQNEAQ. The V gene lost 5 bases and the J gene lost 4 bases, with 22 bases spanning the gap. The CDR3 is 17 residues long. The blood was taken when hyperthyroidism was first diagnosed, before any ophthalmopathy symptoms showed up.

Sequenced: blood. This sequence joins TRBV7-8 and TRBJ2-3, with a tentative D call TRBD1 (5 bases). The receptor was isolated from a woman aged 45-60 years with Graves' hyperthyroidism that later progressed to Graves' ophthalmopathy. The CDR3 sequence: CASSTGPPIGPPDTQYF. The CDR3 DNA is TGTGCCAGCAGCACAGGCCCTCCGATAGGCCCCCCAGATACGCAGTATTTT.